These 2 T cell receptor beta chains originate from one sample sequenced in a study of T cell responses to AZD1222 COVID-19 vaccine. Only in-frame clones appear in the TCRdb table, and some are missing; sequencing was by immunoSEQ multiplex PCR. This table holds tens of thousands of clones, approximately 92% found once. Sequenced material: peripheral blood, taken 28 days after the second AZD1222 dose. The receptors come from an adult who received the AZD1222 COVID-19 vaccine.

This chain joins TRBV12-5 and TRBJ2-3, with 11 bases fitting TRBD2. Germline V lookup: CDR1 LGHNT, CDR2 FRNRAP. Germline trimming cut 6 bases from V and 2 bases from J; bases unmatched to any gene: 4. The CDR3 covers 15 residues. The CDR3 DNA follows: TGTGCTAGTGGAATGGGACTAGCGGACACAGATACGCAGTATTTT. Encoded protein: CASGMGLADTDTQYF.

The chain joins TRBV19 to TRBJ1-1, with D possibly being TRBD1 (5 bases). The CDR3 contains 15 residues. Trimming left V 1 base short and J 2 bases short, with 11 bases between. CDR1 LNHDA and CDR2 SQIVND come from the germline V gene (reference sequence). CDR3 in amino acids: CASSIAGQGNTEAFF. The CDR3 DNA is TGTGCCAGTAGTATAGCTGGGCAGGGCAACACTGAAGCTTTCTTT.